The 20 T cell receptor beta chains presented below share a single source sample, sequenced in a study of OX40 agonist ivuxolimab in advanced cancers. TCRdb's table, derived via immunoSEQ multiplex PCR, lists solely in-frame clones and lacks some. The sample lists approximately 84,000 clones; just over 85% were seen once. Sequences were derived from CD4+ or CD8+ T cells sorted from blood, sampled in a trial of the OX40 agonist ivuxolimab. Receptor source: an adult with an advanced solid tumor such as melanoma, head and neck, liver or kidney cancer.

This clone came up once. The chain is built from TRBV2 and TRBJ1-2, with D hard to call. CDR1 is SNHLY and CDR2 is FYNNEI in the germline V gene. Trimming took 6 bases from V and 0 from J, leaving 17 bases between them. CDR3 length: 16 amino acids. CDR3 sequence: CASSRQDPLANYGYTF. The CDR3 region has the DNA TGTGCCAGCAGCCGACAAGACCCTCTAGCTAACTATGGCTACACCTTC.

This chain links TRBV28 with TRBJ2-3; 9 bases map to TRBD2. Per germline, CDR1 MDHEN and CDR2 SYDVKM. The length of the CDR3 is 15 residues. V was pared by 3 bases and J by 6 bases, with 7 bases of the junction left unmatched. The DNA of the CDR3 is TGTGCCAGCAGTTTTTTGCGGGGGGGCCGGGATACGCAGTATTTT. Amino acid sequence: CASSFLRGGRDTQYF.

The chain has TRBV20-1 and TRBJ2-7; D is unresolved. The CDR3 loop spans 11 amino acids. Per germline, CDR1 DFQATT and CDR2 SNEGSKA (reference sequence). Deletions cut 3 bases from V and 3 bases from J, with 6 bases between. CDR3 coding DNA: TGCAGTGCTAGTTCGGGCTACGAGCAGTACTTC. As protein: CSASSGYEQYF.

The V gene is TRBV28, the J gene TRBJ2-6; D gene uncertain. Per the germline V gene, CDR1 is MDHEN and CDR2 is SYDVKM. The CDR3 is 15 residues long. Trimming pared 7 bases from V and 0 bases from J, leaving 10 bases between. The CDR3 DNA reads TGTGCCAGCAACCTCCCGGGCTCTGGGGCCAACGTCCTGACTTTC. Translation: CASNLPGSGANVLTF.

The chain joins TRBV7-2 to TRBJ2-1; D tentatively fits TRBD1 or TRBD2 (5 bases each). Per germline, CDR1 SGHTA and CDR2 FQGNSA. This CDR3 is built from 14 residues. The V and J ends lost 1 base and 6 bases respectively, with 10 bases between them. CDR3 DNA: TGTGCCAGCAGCTTAGTGGGGGAAATCAATGAGCAGTTCTTC. It yields the protein CASSLVGEINEQFF.

The chain combines TRBV10-3 with TRBJ2-7, with TRBD1 matching 9 bases. Trimming took 4 bases from V and 4 from J; bases not matched to a gene: 8. The CDR3 covers 15 residues. CDR1 and CDR2 from the germline V gene are ENHRY and SYGVKD. In nucleotides, the CDR3 is TGTGCCATCAGTGGCGGGGACAGGGTTGGGTACGAGCAGTACTTC. Protein product: CAISGGDRVGYEQYF.

The gene calls are TRBV6-5 and TRBJ1-5; D unclear. Germline V gene data show CDR1 as MNHEY and CDR2 as SVGAGI. Trimming took off 5 bases at V and 6 bases at J, with 8 bases between the two ends. The CDR3 totals 12 residues. DNA of the CDR3: TGTGCCAGCAGTACCGGGCTTCAGCCCCAGCATTTT. Amino acid sequence: CASSTGLQPQHF.

This sequence joins TRBV19 and TRBJ1-5; possibly TRBD1 for D (5 bases). Trimming stripped 3 bases from V and 6 bases from J, with 9 bases between. CDR1 is LNHDA, CDR2 SQIVND, per germline (reference sequence). The CDR3 runs 13 residues. In DNA, the CDR3 is TGTGCCAGTAGTATGGGGAGGGGTCAGCCCCAGCATTTT. Translated: CASSMGRGQPQHF.

The rearrangement uses TRBV6-5 and TRBJ1-1, with no clear D. V gave up 6 bases and J gave up 4 bases, with 15 bases separating them. The V gene's germline CDR1 is MNHEY and CDR2 SVGAGI. The CDR3 totals 14 residues. CDR3 sequence: CASRDFGQVTEAFF. Written as DNA, the CDR3 is TGTGCCAGCAGGGACTTCGGGCAGGTCACTGAAGCTTTCTTT.

This chain connects TRBV4-1 to TRBJ1-4; TRBD1 aligns across 12 bases. Germline assignment: CDR1 MGHRA and CDR2 YSYEKL. Losses at the gene ends were 1 base for V and 8 bases for J; bases not matched to a gene: 11. CDR3 size: 18 residues. CDR3 in DNA: TGCGCCAGCAGCCAAGGGGGACAGGGGGCCCGCCTTCGGGAAAAACTGTTTTTT. It codes for CASSQGGQGARLREKLFF.

This chain connects TRBV7-9 to TRBJ1-5, with D possibly matching TRBD1 (5 bases). Germline V gives CDR1 SEHNR, CDR2 FQNEAQ (reference sequence). The V and J ends lost 1 base and 10 bases respectively, with 8 bases between them. This CDR3 has 12 amino acids. The CDR3 spells CASSLEGAPQHF. The CDR3 coding sequence is TGTGCCAGCAGCTTAGAAGGGGCTCCCCAGCATTTT.

This chain connects TRBV19 to TRBJ2-1; the match to TRBD1 covers 8 bases. V shed 6 bases, J shed 8 bases, and the junction held 12 bases outside the gene matches. Germline assignment: CDR1 LNHDA and CDR2 SQIVND (reference sequence). CDR3 size: 15 residues. Written as DNA, the CDR3 is TGTGCCAGTAGCCCGGACAGGGAGGCAGTGGATGAGCAGTTCTTC. This encodes CASSPDREAVDEQFF.

This clone was observed a single time. This rearrangement joins TRBV11-2 to TRBJ1-1, with no clear D. Looked up from germline, CDR1 is SGHAT and CDR2 is FQNNGV. The ends were cut back, 1 base at V and 1 base at J, with 4 bases in the middle. The CDR3 sequence is 13 residues long. The chain's CDR3 is CASSLGENTEAFF. The DNA of the CDR3 is TGTGCCAGCAGCTTAGGGGAGAACACTGAAGCTTTCTTT.

CDR3 nucleotide sequence: TGTGCCAGCAGCCGTAGACAGGGAGAAAAACTGTTTTTT. Protein: CASSRRQGEKLFF. V gene TRBV7-9 combines with J gene TRBJ1-4, with 7 bases matching TRBD1. Germline loops: CDR1 SEHNR, CDR2 FQNEAQ (reference sequence). This CDR3 contains 13 residues. With 5 bases clipped from V and 8 bases from J, the junction kept 5 bases outside the gene matches.

In DNA form, the CDR3 reads TGTGCCAGCAGCTTAACCGACACTTCCTACGAGCAGTACTTC. Translated, it gives CASSLTDTSYEQYF. The rearrangement joins TRBV7-9 to TRBJ2-7; no reliable D call. The V and J ends lost 2 bases and 1 base respectively, with 9 bases between them. The CDR3 covers 14 residues. In germline, CDR1 is SEHNR, CDR2 FQNEAQ (reference sequence).

The gene calls are TRBV28 and TRBJ1-1, with TRBD1 as a possible D gene (6 bases). Trimming removed 4 bases at V and 0 bases at J, with 9 bases between. CDR3 length: 14 residues. Germline CDR1 reads MDHEN; CDR2 reads SYDVKM. CDR3 DNA sequence: TGTGCCAGCAGTTCTACAGGGTTGAACACTGAAGCTTTCTTT. As protein: CASSSTGLNTEAFF.

The chain has TRBV7-2 and TRBJ2-5, with 7 nucleotides matching TRBD1. CDR3 size: 13 residues. Looked up from germline, CDR1 is SGHTA and CDR2 is FQGNSA. The V segment lost 4 bases and the J segment 4 bases; nucleotides outside the gene matches: 3. The CDR3 region is CASSSDRAETQYF. CDR3 nucleotides: TGTGCCAGCAGCTCTGACAGGGCAGAGACCCAGTACTTC.

This chain uses TRBV4-1 with TRBJ2-3; D gene ambiguous. The CDR3 contains 14 residues. Between the trimmed V and J ends, which lost 3 bases and 0 bases, there was a span of 7 bases. Germline CDR1 reads MGHRA; CDR2 reads YSYEKL. This CDR3 reads CASSQSISTDTQYF. CDR3 nucleotide sequence: TGCGCCAGCAGCCAGAGTATAAGCACAGATACGCAGTATTTT.

In nucleotides, the CDR3 is TGTGCCAGCAGCTTACAGACAGGGCTGCCCGGGGAGCTGTTTTTT. It specifies CASSLQTGLPGELFF. The chain carries TRBV6-1 and TRBJ2-2; TRBD1 agrees at 7 bases. The CDR3 sequence is 15 residues long. V was pared by 6 bases and J by 6 bases, with 10 bases of the junction left unmatched. The germline gives CDR1 MNHNS, CDR2 SASEGT.

A remark on this clone: A junction end diverges from the germline sequence, so it may reflect a read error. The chain uses TRBV7-7 and TRBJ2-2; D is unresolved. CDR3 length equals 14 residues. Per germline, CDR1 SSHAT and CDR2 FNYEAQ (reference sequence). The CDR3 DNA reads as TGTGCTAGCAGCTTAGATCGCAACACCGGGGAGCTGTTTTTT. This translates into CASSLDRNTGELFF.